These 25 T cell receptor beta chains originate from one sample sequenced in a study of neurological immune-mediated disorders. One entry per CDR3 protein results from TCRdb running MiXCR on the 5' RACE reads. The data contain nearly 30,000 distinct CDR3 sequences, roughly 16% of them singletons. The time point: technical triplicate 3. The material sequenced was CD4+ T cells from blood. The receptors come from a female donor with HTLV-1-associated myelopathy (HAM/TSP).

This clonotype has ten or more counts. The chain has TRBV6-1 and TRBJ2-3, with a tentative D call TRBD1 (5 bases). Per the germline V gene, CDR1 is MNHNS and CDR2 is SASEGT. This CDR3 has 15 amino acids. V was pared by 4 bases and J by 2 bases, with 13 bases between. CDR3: CASSAPGWNTDTQYF. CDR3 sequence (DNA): TGTGCCAGCAGTGCACCAGGGTGGAACACAGATACGCAGTATTTT.

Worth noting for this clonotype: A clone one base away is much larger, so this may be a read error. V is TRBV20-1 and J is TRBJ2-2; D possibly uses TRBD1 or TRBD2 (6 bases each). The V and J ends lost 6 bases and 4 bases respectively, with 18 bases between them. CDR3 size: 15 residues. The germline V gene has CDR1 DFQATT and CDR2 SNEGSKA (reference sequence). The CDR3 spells CSAHSGWGATGELFF. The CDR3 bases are TGCAGTGCCCATTCCGGGTGGGGGGCCACCGGGGAGCTGTTTTTT.

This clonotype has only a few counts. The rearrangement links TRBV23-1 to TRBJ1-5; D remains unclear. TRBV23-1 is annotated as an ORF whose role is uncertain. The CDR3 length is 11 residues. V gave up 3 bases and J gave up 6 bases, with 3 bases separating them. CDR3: CASSHFQPQHF. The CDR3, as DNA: TGCGCCAGCAGTCATTTTCAGCCCCAGCATTTT.

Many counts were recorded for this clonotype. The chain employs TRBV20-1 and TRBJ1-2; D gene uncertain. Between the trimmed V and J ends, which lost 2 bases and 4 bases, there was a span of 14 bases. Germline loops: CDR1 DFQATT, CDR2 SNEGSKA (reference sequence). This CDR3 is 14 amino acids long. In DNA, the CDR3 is TGCAGTGCTAGAAACCCGTCCAGAGTCTATGGCTACACCTTC. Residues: CSARNPSRVYGYTF.

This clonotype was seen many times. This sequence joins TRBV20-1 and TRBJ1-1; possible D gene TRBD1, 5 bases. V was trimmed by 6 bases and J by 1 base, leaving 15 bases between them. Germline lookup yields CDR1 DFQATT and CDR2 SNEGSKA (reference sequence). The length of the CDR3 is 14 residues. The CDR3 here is CSAQTGGGNTEAFF. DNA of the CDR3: TGCAGTGCCCAGACGGGGGGAGGGAACACTGAAGCTTTCTTT.

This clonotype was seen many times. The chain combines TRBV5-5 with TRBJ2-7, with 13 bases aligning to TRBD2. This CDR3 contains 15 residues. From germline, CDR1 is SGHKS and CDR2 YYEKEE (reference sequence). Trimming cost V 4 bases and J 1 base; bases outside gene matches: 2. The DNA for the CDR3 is TGTGCCAGCAGCGAGACTAGCGGGAGGTCCTACGAGCAGTACTTC. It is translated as CASSETSGRSYEQYF.

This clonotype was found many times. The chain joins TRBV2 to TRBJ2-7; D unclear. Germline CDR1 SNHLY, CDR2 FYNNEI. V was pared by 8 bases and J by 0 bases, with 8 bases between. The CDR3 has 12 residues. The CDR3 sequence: CASRRISYEQYF. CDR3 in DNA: TGTGCCAGCCGACGGATCTCCTACGAGCAGTACTTC.

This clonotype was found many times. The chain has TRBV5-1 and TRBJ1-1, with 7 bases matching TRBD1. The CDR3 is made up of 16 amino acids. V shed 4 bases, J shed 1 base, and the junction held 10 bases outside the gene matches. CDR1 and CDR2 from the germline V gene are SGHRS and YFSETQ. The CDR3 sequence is CASSPPTGTENTEAFF. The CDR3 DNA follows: TGCGCCAGCAGCCCACCCACCGGGACAGAGAACACTGAAGCTTTCTTT.

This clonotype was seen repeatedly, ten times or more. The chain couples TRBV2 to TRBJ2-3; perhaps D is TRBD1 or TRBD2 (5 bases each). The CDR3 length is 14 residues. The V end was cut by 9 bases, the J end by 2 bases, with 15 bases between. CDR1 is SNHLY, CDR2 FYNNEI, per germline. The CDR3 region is CASLRDGPTDTQYF. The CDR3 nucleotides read TGTGCCAGTCTCCGGGACGGACCCACAGATACGCAGTATTTT.

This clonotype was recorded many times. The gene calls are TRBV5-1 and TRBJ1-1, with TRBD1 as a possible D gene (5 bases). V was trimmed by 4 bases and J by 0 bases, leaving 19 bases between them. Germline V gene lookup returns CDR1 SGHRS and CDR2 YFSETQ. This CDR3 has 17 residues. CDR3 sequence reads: CASSLGLDRIMNTEAFF. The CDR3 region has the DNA TGCGCCAGCAGCCTGGGGTTAGACAGAATCATGAACACTGAAGCTTTCTTT.

The DNA of the CDR3 is TGTGCCAGCAGCGCAGATGACAGTCTCTACGAGCAGTACTTC. This sequence encodes CASSADDSLYEQYF. This chain uses TRBV9 with TRBJ2-7, with D possibly matching TRBD1 (5 bases). Germline-derived CDR1 and CDR2 are SGDLS and YYNGEE. V dropped 3 bases and J dropped 3 bases, with 13 bases sitting between them. The CDR3 loop spans 14 amino acids.

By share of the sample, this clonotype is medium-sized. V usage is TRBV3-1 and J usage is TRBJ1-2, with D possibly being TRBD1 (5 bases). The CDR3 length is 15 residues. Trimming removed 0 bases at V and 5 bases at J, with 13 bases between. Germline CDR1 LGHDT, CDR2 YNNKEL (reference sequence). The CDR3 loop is CASSQDGAGLYGYTF. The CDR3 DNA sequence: TGTGCCAGCAGCCAAGATGGGGCAGGCCTGTATGGCTACACCTTC.

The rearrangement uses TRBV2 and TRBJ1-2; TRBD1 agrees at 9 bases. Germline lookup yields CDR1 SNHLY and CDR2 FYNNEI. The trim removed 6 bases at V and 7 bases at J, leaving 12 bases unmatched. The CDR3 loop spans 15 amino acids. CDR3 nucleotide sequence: TGTGCCAGCAGCCCCGGGACAGGGACGGATTCTGGCTACACCTTC. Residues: CASSPGTGTDSGYTF. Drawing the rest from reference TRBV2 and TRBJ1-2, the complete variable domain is EPEVTQTPSHQVTQMGQEVILRCVPISNHLYFYWYRQILGQKVEFLVSFYNNEISEKSEIFDDQFSVERPDGSNFTLKIRSTKLEDSAMYFCASSPGTGTDSGYTFGSGTRLTVV.

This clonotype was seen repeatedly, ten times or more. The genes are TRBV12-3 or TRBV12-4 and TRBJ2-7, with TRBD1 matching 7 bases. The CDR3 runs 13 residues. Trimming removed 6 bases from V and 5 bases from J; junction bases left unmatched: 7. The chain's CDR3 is CASSLGQAHEQYF. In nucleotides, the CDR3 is TGTGCCAGCAGCCTCGGACAGGCCCACGAGCAGTACTTC.

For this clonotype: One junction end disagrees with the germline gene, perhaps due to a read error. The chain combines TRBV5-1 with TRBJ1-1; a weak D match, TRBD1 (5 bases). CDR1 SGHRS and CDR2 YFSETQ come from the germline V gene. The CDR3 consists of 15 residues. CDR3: CASSLWSGLNNEAFF. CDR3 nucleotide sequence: TGCGCCAGCAGCTTGTGGTCAGGGTTGAACAATGAAGCTTTCTTT.

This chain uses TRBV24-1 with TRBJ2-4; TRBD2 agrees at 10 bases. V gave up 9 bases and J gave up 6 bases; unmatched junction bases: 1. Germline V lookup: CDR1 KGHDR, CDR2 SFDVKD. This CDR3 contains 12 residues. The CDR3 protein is CATGTSVNIQYF. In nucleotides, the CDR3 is TGTGCCACCGGGACTAGCGTAAACATTCAGTACTTC.

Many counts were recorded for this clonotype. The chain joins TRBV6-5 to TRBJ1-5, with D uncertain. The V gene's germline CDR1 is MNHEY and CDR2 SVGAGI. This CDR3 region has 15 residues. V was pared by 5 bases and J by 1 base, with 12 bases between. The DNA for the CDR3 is TGTGCCAGCAGTAGTAAGGGCTCAAGCAATCAGCCCCAGCATTTT. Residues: CASSSKGSSNQPQHF.

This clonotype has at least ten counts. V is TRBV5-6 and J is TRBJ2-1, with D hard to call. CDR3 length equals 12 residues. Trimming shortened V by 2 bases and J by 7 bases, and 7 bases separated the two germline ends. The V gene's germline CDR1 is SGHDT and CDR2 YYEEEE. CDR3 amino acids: CASSFISNEQFF. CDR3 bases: TGTGCCAGCAGCTTTATTTCGAATGAGCAGTTCTTC.

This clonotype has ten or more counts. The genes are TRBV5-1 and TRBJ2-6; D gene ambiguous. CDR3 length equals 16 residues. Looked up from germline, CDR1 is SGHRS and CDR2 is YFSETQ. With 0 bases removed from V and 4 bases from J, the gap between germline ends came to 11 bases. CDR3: CASSLEPGLGANVLTF. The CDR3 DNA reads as TGCGCCAGCAGCTTGGAGCCGGGTTTGGGGGCCAACGTCCTGACTTTC.

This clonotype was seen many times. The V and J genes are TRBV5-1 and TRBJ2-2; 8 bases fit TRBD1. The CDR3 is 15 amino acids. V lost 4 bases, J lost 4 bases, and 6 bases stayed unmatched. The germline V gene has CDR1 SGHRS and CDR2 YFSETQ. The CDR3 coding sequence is TGCGCCAGCAGCATCTTTGACAGGGGCACCGGGGAGCTGTTTTTT. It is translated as CASSIFDRGTGELFF.

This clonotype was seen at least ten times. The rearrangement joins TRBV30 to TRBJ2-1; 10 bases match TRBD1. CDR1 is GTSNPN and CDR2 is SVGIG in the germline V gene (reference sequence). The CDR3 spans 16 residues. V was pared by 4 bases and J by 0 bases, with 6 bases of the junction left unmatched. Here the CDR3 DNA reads TGTGCCTGGACTCCCTGGGACAGGGGCTCCTACAATGAGCAGTTCTTC. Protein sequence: CAWTPWDRGSYNEQFF.

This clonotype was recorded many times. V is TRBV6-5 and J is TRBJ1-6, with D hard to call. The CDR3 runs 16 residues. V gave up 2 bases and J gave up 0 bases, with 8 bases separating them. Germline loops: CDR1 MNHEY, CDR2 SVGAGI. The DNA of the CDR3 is TGTGCCAGCAGTTACAGGTTAAGCTCCTATAATTCACCCCTCCACTTT. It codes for CASSYRLSSYNSPLHF.

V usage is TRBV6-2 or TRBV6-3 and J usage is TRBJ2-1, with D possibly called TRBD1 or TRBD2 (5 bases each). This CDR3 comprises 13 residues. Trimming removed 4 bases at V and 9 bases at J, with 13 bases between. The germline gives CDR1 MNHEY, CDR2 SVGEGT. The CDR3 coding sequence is TGTGCCAGCAGTTGGGGGAGTAGAGGTGAGCAGTTCTTC. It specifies CASSWGSRGEQFF.

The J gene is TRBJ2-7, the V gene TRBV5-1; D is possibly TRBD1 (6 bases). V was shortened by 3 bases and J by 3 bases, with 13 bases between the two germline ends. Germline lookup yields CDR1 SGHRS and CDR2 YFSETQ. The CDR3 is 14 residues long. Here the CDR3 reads CASSYLGQNYEQYF. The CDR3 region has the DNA TGCGCCAGCAGCTACCTTGGACAGAACTACGAGCAGTACTTC.

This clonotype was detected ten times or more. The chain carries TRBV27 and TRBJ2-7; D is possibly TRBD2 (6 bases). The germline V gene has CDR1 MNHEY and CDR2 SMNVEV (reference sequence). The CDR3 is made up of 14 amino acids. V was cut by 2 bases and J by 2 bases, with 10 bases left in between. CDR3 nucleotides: TGTGCCAGCAGTTTAAGTGCGGGGCCCTACGAGCAGTACTTC. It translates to CASSLSAGPYEQYF.